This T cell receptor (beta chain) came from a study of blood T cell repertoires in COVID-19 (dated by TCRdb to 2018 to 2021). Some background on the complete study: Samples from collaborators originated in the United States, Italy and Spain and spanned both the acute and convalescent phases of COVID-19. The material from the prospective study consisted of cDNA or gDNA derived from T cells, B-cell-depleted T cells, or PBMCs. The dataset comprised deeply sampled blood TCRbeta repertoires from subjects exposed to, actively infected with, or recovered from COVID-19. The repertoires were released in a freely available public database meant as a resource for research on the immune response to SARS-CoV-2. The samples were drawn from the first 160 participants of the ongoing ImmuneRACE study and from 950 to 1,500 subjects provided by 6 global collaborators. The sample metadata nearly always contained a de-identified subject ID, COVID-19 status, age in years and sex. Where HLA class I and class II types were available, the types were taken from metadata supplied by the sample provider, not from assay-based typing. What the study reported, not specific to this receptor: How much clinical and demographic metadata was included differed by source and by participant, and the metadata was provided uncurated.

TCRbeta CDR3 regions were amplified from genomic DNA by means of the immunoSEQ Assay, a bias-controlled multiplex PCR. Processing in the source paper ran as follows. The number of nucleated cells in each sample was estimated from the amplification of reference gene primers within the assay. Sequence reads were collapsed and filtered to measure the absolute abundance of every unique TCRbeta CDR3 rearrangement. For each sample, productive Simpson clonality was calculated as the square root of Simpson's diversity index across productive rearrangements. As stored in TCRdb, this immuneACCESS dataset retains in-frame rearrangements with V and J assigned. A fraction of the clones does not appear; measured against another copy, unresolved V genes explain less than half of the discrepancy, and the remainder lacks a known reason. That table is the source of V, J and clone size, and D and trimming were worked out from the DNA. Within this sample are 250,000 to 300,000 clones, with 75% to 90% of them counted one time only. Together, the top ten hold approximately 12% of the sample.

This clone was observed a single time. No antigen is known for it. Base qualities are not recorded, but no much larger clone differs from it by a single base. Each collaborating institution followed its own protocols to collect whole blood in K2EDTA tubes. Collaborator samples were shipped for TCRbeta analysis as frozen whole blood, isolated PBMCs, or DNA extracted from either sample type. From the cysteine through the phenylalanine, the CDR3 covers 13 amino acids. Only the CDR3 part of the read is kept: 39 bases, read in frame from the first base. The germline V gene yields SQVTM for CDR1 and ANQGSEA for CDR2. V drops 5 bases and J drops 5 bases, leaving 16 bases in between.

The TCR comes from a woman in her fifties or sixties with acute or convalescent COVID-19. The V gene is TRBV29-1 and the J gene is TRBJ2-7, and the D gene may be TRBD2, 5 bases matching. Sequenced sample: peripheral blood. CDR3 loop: CSVWTDRRNEQYF. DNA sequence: TGCAGCGTTTGGACTGACCGACGAAACGAGCAGTACTTC.